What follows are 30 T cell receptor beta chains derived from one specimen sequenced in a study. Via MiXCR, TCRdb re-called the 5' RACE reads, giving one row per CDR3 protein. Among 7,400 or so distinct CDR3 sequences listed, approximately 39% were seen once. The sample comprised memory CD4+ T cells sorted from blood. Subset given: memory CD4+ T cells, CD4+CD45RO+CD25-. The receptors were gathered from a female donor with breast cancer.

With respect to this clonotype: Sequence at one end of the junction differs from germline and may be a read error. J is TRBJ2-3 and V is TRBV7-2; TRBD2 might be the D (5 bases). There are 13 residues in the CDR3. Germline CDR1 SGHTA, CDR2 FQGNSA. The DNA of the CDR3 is TGTGCCAGCCAACGGGAAGTCACAGATATGCAGTATTTT. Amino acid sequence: CASQREVTDMQYF.

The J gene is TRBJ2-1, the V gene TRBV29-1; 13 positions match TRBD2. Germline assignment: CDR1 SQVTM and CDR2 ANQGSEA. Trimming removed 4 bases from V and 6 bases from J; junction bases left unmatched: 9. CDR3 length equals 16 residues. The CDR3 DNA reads TGCAGCGTTGCCCTGGGGACTAGCGGGACGGGCAATGAGCAGTTCTTC. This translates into CSVALGTSGTGNEQFF.

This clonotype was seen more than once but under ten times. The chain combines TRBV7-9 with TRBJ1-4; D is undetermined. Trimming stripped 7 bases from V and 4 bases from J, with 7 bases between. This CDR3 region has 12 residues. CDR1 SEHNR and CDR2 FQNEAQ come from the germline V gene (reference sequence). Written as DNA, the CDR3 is TGTGCCAGCACACCGAGTAATGAAAAACTGTTTTTT. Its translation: CASTPSNEKLFF.

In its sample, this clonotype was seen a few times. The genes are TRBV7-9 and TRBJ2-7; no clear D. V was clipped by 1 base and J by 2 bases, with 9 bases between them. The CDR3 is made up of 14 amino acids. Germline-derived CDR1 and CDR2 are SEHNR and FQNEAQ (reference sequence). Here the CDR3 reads CASSLVSGTYEQYF. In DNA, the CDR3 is TGTGCCAGCAGCTTAGTTTCGGGTACCTACGAGCAGTACTTC.

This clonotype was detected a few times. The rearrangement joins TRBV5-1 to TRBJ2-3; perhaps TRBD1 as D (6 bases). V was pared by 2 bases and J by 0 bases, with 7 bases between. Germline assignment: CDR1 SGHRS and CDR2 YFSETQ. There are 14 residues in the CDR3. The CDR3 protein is CASSFQGSTDTQYF. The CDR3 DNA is TGCGCCAGCAGCTTTCAGGGGAGCACAGATACGCAGTATTTT.

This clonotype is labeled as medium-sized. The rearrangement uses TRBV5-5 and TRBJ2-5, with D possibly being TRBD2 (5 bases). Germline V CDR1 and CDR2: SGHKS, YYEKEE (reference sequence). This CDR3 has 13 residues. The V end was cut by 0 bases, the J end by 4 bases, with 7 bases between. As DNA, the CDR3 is TGTGCCAGCAGCTTGGACCGGGGAGAGACCCAGTACTTC. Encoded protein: CASSLDRGETQYF.

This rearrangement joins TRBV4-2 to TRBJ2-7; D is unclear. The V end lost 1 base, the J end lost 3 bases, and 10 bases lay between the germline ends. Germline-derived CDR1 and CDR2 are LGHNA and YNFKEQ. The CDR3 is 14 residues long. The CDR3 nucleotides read TGTGCCAGCAGCCAAGCCTCGGACGGCTACGAGCAGTACTTC. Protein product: CASSQASDGYEQYF.

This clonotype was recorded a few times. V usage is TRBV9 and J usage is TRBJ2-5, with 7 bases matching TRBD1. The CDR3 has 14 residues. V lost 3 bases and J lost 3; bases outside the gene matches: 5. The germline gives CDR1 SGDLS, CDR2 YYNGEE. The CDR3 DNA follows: TGTGCCAGCAGCGCGCCCGGGACAGAAGAGACCCAGTACTTC. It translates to CASSAPGTEETQYF.

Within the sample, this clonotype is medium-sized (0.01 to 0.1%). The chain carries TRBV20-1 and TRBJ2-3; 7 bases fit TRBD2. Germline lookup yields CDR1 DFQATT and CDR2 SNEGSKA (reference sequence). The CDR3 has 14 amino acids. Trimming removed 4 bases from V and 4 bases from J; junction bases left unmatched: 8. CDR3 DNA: TGCAGTGCTAACGGACTAGTTACGGCAGATACGCAGTATTTT. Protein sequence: CSANGLVTADTQYF.

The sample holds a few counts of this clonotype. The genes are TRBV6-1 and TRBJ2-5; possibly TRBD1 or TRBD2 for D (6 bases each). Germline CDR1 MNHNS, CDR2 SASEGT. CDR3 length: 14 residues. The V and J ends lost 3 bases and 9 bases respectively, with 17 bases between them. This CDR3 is CASSEGGLGLAQYF. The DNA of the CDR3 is TGTGCCAGCAGTGAGGGGGGCTTAGGATTGGCCCAGTACTTC.

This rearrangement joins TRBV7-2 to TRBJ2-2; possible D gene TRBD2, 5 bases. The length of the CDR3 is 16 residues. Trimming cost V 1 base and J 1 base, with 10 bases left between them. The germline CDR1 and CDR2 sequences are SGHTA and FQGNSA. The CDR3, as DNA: TGTGCCAGCAGCTTAGGAGGGCCCGAGAACACCGGGGAGCTGTTTTTT. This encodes CASSLGGPENTGELFF.

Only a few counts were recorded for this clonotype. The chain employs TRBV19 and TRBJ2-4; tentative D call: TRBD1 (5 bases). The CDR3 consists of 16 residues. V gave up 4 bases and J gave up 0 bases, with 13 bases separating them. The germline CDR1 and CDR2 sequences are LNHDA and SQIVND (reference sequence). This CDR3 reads CASSKAGLGAKNIQYF. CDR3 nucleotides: TGTGCCAGTAGTAAGGCAGGGTTAGGAGCCAAAAACATTCAGTACTTC.

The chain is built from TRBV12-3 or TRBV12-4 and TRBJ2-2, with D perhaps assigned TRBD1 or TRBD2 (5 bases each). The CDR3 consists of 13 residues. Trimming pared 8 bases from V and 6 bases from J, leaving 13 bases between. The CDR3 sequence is CASRLLGAGELFF. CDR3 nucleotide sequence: TGTGCCAGCCGCCTCCTGGGGGCCGGGGAGCTGTTTTTT.

The CDR3 reads CASSLPVAGNTIYF. The CDR3 nucleotides are TGTGCCAGCAGCTTACCGGTGGCTGGAAACACCATATATTTT. V usage is TRBV7-2 and J usage is TRBJ1-3; D is undetermined. Germline values: CDR1 SGHTA, CDR2 FQGNSA. This CDR3 contains 14 residues. Trimming took off 2 bases at V and 2 bases at J, with 7 bases between the two ends.

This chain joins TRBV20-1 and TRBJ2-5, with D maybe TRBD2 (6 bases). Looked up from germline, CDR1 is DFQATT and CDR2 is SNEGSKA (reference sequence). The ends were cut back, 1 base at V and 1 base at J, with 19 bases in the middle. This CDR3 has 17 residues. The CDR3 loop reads CSARGFWRESFQETQYF. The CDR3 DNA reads TGCAGTGCTAGAGGGTTTTGGAGGGAGTCGTTCCAAGAGACCCAGTACTTC.

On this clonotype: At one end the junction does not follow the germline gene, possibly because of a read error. The CDR3 reads CASSLNGAGQTQHF. The CDR3 coding sequence is TGTGCCAGCAGCTTAAATGGGGCGGGTCAGACCCAGCATTTT. The chain employs TRBV7-2 and TRBJ1-5; D is possibly TRBD1 (5 bases). The length of the CDR3 is 14 residues. Germline V gene sequence: CDR1 SGHTA, CDR2 FQGNSA.

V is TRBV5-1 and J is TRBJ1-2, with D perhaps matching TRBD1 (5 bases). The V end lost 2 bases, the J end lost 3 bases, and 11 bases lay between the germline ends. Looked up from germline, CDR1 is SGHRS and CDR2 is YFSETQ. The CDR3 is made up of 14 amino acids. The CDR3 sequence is CASSFAGVDYGYTF. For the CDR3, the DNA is TGCGCCAGCAGCTTCGCGGGGGTCGACTATGGCTACACCTTC.

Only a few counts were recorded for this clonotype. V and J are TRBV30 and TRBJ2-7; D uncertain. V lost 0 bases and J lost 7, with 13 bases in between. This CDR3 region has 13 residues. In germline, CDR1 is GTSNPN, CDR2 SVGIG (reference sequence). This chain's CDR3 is CAWSVRLLGEQYF. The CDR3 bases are TGTGCCTGGAGTGTAAGACTGCTCGGGGAGCAGTACTTC.

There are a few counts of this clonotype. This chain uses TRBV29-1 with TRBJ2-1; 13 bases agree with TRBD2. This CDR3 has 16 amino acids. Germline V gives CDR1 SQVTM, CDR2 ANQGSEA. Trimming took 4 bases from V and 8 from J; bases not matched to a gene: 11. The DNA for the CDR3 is TGCAGCGTTGCCCTGGGGACTAGCGGGACGGGCGATGAGCAGTTCTTC. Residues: CSVALGTSGTGDEQFF.

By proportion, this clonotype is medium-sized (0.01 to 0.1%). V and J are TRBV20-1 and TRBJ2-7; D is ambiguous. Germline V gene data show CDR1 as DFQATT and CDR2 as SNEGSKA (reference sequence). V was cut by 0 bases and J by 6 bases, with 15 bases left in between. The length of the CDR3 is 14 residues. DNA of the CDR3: TGCAGTGCTAGAGATAACCGCCCCCTCCCCGAGCAGTACTTC. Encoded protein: CSARDNRPLPEQYF.

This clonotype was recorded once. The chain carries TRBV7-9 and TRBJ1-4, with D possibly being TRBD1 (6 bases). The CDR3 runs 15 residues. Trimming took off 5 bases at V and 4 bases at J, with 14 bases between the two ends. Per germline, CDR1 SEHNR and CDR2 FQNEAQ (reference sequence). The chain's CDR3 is CASSPEQGVNEKLFF. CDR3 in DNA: TGTGCCAGCAGCCCCGAACAGGGTGTTAATGAAAAACTGTTTTTT.

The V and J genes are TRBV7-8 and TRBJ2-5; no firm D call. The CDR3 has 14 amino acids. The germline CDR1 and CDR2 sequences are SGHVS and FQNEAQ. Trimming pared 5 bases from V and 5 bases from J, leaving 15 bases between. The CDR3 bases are TGTGCCAGCAGCCCGACAAAACCTATGGAGACCCAGTACTTC. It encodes CASSPTKPMETQYF.

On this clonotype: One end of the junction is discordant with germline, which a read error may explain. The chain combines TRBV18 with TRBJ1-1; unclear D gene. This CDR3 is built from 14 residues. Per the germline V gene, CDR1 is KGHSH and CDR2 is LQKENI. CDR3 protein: CASSPRDGWTEAFF. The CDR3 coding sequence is TGTGCCAGCTCCCCACGCGACGGTTGGACTGAAGCTTTCTTT. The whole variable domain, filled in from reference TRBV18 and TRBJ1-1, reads NAGVMQNPRHLVRRRGQEARLRCSPMKGHSHVYWYRQLPEEGLKFMVYLQKENIIDESGMPKERFSAEFPKEGPSILRIQQVVRGDSAAYFCASSPRDGWTEAFFGQGTRLTVV.

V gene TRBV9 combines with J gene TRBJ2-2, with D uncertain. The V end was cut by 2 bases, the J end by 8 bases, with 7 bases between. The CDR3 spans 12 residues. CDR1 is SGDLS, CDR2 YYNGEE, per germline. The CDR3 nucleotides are TGTGCCAGCAGCGTTGTTCGGGGGGAGCTGTTTTTT. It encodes CASSVVRGELFF. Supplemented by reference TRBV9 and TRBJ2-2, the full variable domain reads DSGVTQTPKHLITATGQRVTLRCSPRSGDLSVYWYQQSLDQGLQFLIQYYNGEERAKGNILERFSAQQFPDLHSELNLSSLELGDSALYFCASSVVRGELFFGEGSRLTVL.

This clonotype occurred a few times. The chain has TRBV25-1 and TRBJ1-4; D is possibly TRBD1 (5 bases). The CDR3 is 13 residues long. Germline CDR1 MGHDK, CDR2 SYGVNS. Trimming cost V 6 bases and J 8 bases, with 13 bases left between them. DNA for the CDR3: TGTGCCAGCAGGCGCCCCAGGGACGAAAAACTGTTTTTT. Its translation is CASRRPRDEKLFF.

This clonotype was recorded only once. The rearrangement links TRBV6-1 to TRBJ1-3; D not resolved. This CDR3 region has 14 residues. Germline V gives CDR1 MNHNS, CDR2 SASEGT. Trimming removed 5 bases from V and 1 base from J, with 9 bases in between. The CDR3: CASSRDMSGNTIYF. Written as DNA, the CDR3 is TGTGCCAGCAGTAGGGATATGTCTGGAAACACCATATATTTT.

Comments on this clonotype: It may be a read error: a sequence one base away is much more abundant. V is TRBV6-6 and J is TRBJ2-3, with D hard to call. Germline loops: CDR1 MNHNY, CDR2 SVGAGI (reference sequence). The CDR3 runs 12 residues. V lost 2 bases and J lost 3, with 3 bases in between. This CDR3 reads CASSYKTDTQYF. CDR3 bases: TGTGCCAGCAGTTACAAAACAGATACGCAGTATTTT.

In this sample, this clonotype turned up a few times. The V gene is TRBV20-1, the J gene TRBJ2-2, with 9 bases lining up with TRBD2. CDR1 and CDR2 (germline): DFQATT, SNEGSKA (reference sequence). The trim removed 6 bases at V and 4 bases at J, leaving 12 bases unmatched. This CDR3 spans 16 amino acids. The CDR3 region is CSAPDFRLAATGELFF. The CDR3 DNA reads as TGCAGTGCCCCCGACTTTCGACTAGCGGCCACCGGGGAGCTGTTTTTT.

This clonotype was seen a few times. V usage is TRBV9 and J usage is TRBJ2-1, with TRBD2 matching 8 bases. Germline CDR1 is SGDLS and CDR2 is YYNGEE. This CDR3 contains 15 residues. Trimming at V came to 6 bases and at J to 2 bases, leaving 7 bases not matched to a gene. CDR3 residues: CASNPGTRTYNEQFF. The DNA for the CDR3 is TGTGCCAGCAACCCCGGGACTAGGACCTACAATGAGCAGTTCTTC.

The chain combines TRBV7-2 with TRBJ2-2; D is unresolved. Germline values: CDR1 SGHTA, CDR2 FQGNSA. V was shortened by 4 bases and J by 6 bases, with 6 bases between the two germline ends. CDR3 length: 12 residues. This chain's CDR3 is CASSSPPGELFF. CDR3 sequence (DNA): TGTGCCAGCAGCTCCCCCCCCGGGGAGCTGTTTTTT.